This T cell receptor (beta chain) was recorded in a study of T-cell reconstitution after alpha-beta-depleted transplantation in children. Study observations and caveats: In patients about two months after transplant, alpha-beta T cells reportedly arose from several hundred expanded graft clones. Among T cells one year after transplant, newly produced cells accounted for most counts and diversity.

The TCRbeta library was prepared with unique molecular identifiers. A single record per CDR3 protein comes from TCRdb applying MiXCR to the PCR reads. The sample carries about 300,000 distinct CDR3 sequences, 10% recorded once. Looked up from germline, CDR1 is MNHEY and CDR2 is SMNVEV (reference sequence). V was shortened by 5 bases and J by 2 bases, with 13 bases between the two germline ends. This CDR3 region has 14 residues. In its sample, this clonotype was seen many times. Its antigen is still unknown. The sequence was obtained from a boy in the first two years of life with acute myeloid leukemia, due to receive a stem cell transplant. The V and J genes are TRBV27 and TRBJ2-7, with TRBD1 as a possible D gene (7 bases). The material sequenced was PBMCs, taken before TCRalphabeta/CD19-depleted stem cell transplant. Here the CDR3 DNA reads TGTGCCAGCAGTGGCACAGGGGAGGCCTACGAGCAGTACTTC. Translating gives CASSGTGEAYEQYF.